This T cell receptor beta chain is drawn from a study of blood T cell repertoires in COVID-19. The wider study: T cells, B-cell-depleted T cells, or PBMCs supplied cDNA or gDNA.

Profiling relied on immunoSEQ multiplex PCR, and the TCRdb table lists in-frame clones only, not all of them. Of over 100,000 clones detected, 85% appear once; the ten largest clones hold roughly 11%. This clone was seen only once. The sample has other DNA sequences that encode this CDR3 too. From germline, CDR1 is KGHSH and CDR2 LQKENI. This CDR3 region has 14 residues. V was shortened by 0 bases and J by 0 bases, with 5 bases between the two germline ends. The chain employs TRBV18 and TRBJ1-1; D remains ambiguous. The clonotype originates from a man older than 75 with acute or convalescent COVID-19. The sequenced material came from peripheral blood. CDR3 sequence (DNA): TGTGCCAGCTCACCACCAGGAGTGAACACTGAAGCTTTCTTT. This sequence encodes CASSPPGVNTEAFF.